The 10 T cell receptor beta chains below all came from one sample that was sequenced in a study of shared clonotypes between healthy human individuals. Here immunoSEQ multiplex PCR was the method, and the copy in TCRdb shows in-frame clones only, minus some. The repertoire holds some 600,000 clones, with approximately 96% as singletons. CD45RO-negative CD8 cells positively selected for CCR7 made up the naive population, which excluded terminally differentiated effector memory CD45RA+ cells. Sequences were obtained from naive CD8+ T cells sorted from blood. The receptors were gathered from a woman aged 30 to 39 in good health.

The chain joins TRBV9 to TRBJ2-5; 9 positions agree with TRBD2. With 4 bases clipped from V and 0 bases from J, the junction kept 4 bases outside the gene matches. This CDR3 is 15 amino acids long. Germline CDR1 and CDR2: SGDLS and YYNGEE. CDR3 nucleotide sequence: TGTGCCAGCAGCCAAGCGGGAGGAGACCAAGAGACCCAGTACTTC. Protein product: CASSQAGGDQETQYF.

The genes are TRBV2 and TRBJ2-5, with 12 bases aligning to TRBD2. Germline-derived CDR1 and CDR2 are SNHLY and FYNNEI. The CDR3 has 14 residues. Losses at the gene ends were 8 bases for V and 2 bases for J; bases not matched to a gene: 3. CDR3 protein: CASFGLAGQETQYF. CDR3 DNA sequence: TGTGCCAGCTTCGGACTAGCGGGACAAGAGACCCAGTACTTC. Variable domain in full (rest from reference TRBV2 and TRBJ2-5): EPEVTQTPSHQVTQMGQEVILRCVPISNHLYFYWYRQILGQKVEFLVSFYNNEISEKSEIFDDQFSVERPDGSNFTLKIRSTKLEDSAMYFCASFGLAGQETQYFGPGTRLLVL.

The chain recombines TRBV14 with TRBJ2-3; 14 bases align to TRBD2. Germline V gene sequence: CDR1 SGHDN, CDR2 FVKESK. The CDR3 is 17 residues long. With V trimmed by 5 bases and J by 2 bases, 6 bases remained unmatched. CDR3 nucleotide sequence: TGTGCCAGCAGCAAATCGGGACTAGCGGGAGTCACAGATACGCAGTATTTT. Translation: CASSKSGLAGVTDTQYF.

The J gene is TRBJ2-1, the V gene TRBV27; possibly TRBD2 for D (6 bases). The CDR3 length is 15 residues. Trimming shortened V by 2 bases and J by 2 bases, and 10 bases separated the two germline ends. CDR1 and CDR2 (germline): MNHEY, SMNVEV (reference sequence). CDR3 protein: CASSLGGVPYNEQFF. In DNA form, the CDR3 reads TGTGCCAGCAGTTTAGGAGGGGTACCCTACAATGAGCAGTTCTTC.

The CDR3 reads CASSLSTDNYGYTF. CDR3 nucleotide sequence: TGTGCCAGTAGCCTATCGACAGATAACTATGGCTACACCTTC. The J gene is TRBJ1-2, the V gene TRBV19; tentatively, D is TRBD1 (5 bases). The germline V and J ends were trimmed by 6 bases and 1 base, with 12 bases remaining between them. CDR3 length equals 14 residues. Germline V gene data show CDR1 as LNHDA and CDR2 as SQIVND (reference sequence).

The chain links TRBV29-1 to TRBJ2-7; D is possibly TRBD1 (5 bases). CDR1 and CDR2 from the germline V gene are SQVTM and ANQGSEA. V was shortened by 3 bases and J by 3 bases, with 15 bases between the two germline ends. This CDR3 is built from 14 residues. CDR3 DNA sequence: TGCAGCGTTGAGTCTACAGGAAGCCACTACGAGCAGTACTTC. Its translation: CSVESTGSHYEQYF.

The V call is TRBV13, the J call TRBJ2-2, with a possible D match to TRBD1 (5 bases). Germline-derived CDR1 and CDR2 are PRHDT and FYEKMQ (reference sequence). The CDR3 has 13 residues. Between the trimmed V and J ends, which lost 8 bases and 6 bases, there was a span of 13 bases. CDR3 in DNA: TGTGCCAGCGGACCAGGGATTTCCGGGGAGCTGTTTTTT. This codes for CASGPGISGELFF.

This clone appeared once. Other nucleotide sequences in the sample specify the same CDR3. The chain employs TRBV5-6 and TRBJ2-2; D not certain. The CDR3 has 12 amino acids. V lost 2 bases, J lost 3 bases, and 2 bases lay in between. The germline V gene has CDR1 SGHDT and CDR2 YYEEEE. CDR3: CASSLYTGELFF. DNA of the CDR3: TGTGCCAGCAGCTTATACACCGGGGAGCTGTTTTTT.

The V and J genes are TRBV2 and TRBJ2-1; 7 bases agree with TRBD1. V was pared by 11 bases and J by 7 bases, with 8 bases of the junction left unmatched. The germline V gene has CDR1 SNHLY and CDR2 FYNNEI. This CDR3 spans 12 amino acids. CDR3 region: CAPGQEGNEQFF. The CDR3 nucleotides read TGTGCCCCAGGACAGGAAGGTAATGAGCAGTTCTTC.

This clone has only one observation. The chain employs TRBV6-5 and TRBJ2-7; 10 nucleotides match TRBD1. Germline CDR1 reads MNHEY; CDR2 reads SVGAGI. V lost 7 bases to trimming and J lost 6 bases; unmatched junction nucleotides: 9. The CDR3 contains 14 residues. As DNA, the CDR3 is TGTGCCAGCAACCCGGGACAGGGGATTGGCGAGCAGTACTTC. Its protein product is CASNPGQGIGEQYF.